This T cell receptor beta chain was identified in a study of T cell changes during pregnancy in multiple sclerosis. Data came from immunoSEQ multiplex PCR; TCRdb stores just in-frame clones and leaves some out. The sample yields over 45,000 clones, 85% to 95% seen once. The V and J ends lost 6 bases and 4 bases respectively, with 15 bases between them. This CDR3 has 15 residues. Germline assignment: CDR1 MNHNS and CDR2 SASEGT. This clonotype originated in a female donor in good health, enrolled as a control in a pregnancy study. V and J are TRBV6-1 and TRBJ2-2, with D possibly TRBD2 on 5 matching bases. Source: CD4+ T cells from peripheral blood mononuclear cells, taken in the second trimester of pregnancy. Here the CDR3 reads CASSGTRSRTGELFF. The DNA of the CDR3 is TGTGCCAGCAGCGGAACTAGGTCCCGCACCGGGGAGCTGTTTTTT.